This T cell receptor beta chain was profiled in a study of technical replicates of blood from a handful of donors. Profiled with immunoSEQ multiplex PCR; TCRdb holds only in-frame clones, not every one. The sample shows some 87,000 clones, roughly 96% of them seen only once. The sequencing input was T cells isolated from PBMCs. This receptor was identified in a human donor in good health.

The CDR3 region has the DNA TGTGCCTGGAGCGGGGGGAATCAGCCCCAGCATTTT. Its translation is CAWSGGNQPQHF. J is TRBJ1-5 and V is TRBV30; D might be TRBD1 (5 bases). The V and J ends lost 3 bases and 4 bases respectively, with 7 bases between them. Germline CDR1 is GTSNPN and CDR2 is SVGIG (reference sequence). This CDR3 is 12 amino acids long.